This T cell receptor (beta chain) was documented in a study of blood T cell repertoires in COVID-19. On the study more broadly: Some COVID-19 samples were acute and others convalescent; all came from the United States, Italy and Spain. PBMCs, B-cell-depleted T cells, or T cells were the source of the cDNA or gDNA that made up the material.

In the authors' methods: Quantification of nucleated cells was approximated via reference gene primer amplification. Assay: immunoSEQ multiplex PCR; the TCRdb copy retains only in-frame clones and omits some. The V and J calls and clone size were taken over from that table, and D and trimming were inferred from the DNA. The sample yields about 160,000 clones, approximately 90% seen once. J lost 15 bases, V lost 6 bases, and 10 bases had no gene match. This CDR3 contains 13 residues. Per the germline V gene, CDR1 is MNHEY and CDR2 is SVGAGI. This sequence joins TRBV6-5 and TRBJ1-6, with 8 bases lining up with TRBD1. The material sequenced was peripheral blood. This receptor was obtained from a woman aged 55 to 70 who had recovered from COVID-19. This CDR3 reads CASSPDQGAYLHF. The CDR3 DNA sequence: TGTGCCAGCAGCCCGGACCAGGGGGCTTACCTCCACTTT.